Sequencing of this T cell receptor beta chain was carried out in a study of T cells in Graves' hyperthyroidism and ophthalmopathy. Across the whole study: The authors collected peripheral blood at initial diagnosis, before any treatment. General study results and limits: Most thyroid clonotypes that were expanded above 0.001 also turned up in blood.

Exclusion followed for patients with uncontrolled infection, other autoimmune disease, pregnancy or lactation. The PBMCs were taken from about 9.7 ml of fresh peripheral blood. About this clonotype: Antigen specificity is unknown.

The CDR3 is 13 residues long. V lost 8 bases and J 3 bases, leaving 12 bases between the germline ends. RNA transcripts served as the template for amplifying TCR beta CDR3 regions. During a first-round RT-PCR of the TCR CDR3, the HTBI primer set was used. TCRdb fed the multiplex PCR reads into MiXCR, producing one record per CDR3 protein. The profile shows around 380,000 distinct CDR3 sequences, approximately 12% of them singletons. The sample consisted of blood. This receptor was identified in a young man with Graves' hyperthyroidism that later progressed to Graves' ophthalmopathy. The J gene is TRBJ2-3, the V gene TRBV12-3 or TRBV12-4; D not certain. CDR3 loop: CASVSRETDTQYF. The CDR3, as DNA: TGTGCCAGCGTCTCCCGAGAGACAGATACGCAGTATTTT.